These 30 T cell receptor beta chains were sequenced from one sample in a study of CD8 T cells in Susac syndrome. An input of roughly 0.45 to 1 ug of RNA was subjected to reverse transcription using random hexamers. TCRdb re-called the immunoSEQ multiplex PCR reads through MiXCR, storing one row per CDR3 protein. The sample shows about 130,000 distinct CDR3 sequences, about 93% of them seen only once. The sequenced sample was CD8+ T cells from PBMCs. These TCRs come from a human donor with multiple sclerosis.

The chain couples TRBV9 to TRBJ2-2; D is ambiguous. CDR3 length equals 14 residues. The germline CDR1 and CDR2 sequences are SGDLS and YYNGEE. The germline V and J ends were trimmed by 3 bases and 2 bases, with 8 bases remaining between them. CDR3 protein: CASSDVKNTGELFF. For the CDR3, the DNA is TGTGCCAGCAGCGACGTAAAAAACACCGGGGAGCTGTTTTTT.

This clonotype has a handful of counts. The chain uses TRBV27 and TRBJ2-7, with 8 bases that match TRBD2. The CDR3 covers 15 residues. Germline lookup yields CDR1 MNHEY and CDR2 SMNVEV (reference sequence). After removal of 2 bases from V and 3 bases from J, the junction contained 6 bases not matched to a gene. The CDR3 sequence is CASSLAGLGLYEQYF. For the CDR3, the DNA is TGTGCCAGCAGTTTAGCGGGACTAGGTCTCTACGAGCAGTACTTC.

This sequence joins TRBV7-2 and TRBJ1-5; D call uncertain. The length of the CDR3 is 14 residues. Trimming removed 9 bases at V and 2 bases at J, with 14 bases between. The germline gives CDR1 SGHTA, CDR2 FQGNSA. DNA for the CDR3: TGTGCCAGGAAAGGGTTGGGGTGCAATCAGCCCCAGCATTTT. It yields the protein CARKGLGCNQPQHF.

The chain carries TRBV27 and TRBJ2-1; no clear D gene. Looked up from germline, CDR1 is MNHEY and CDR2 is SMNVEV (reference sequence). V lost 5 bases, J lost 1 base, and 6 bases lay in between. CDR3 length: 13 residues. Written as DNA, the CDR3 is TGTGCCAGCAGTCCTGCATCCTACAATGAGCAGTTCTTC. This encodes CASSPASYNEQFF.

This chain uses TRBV3-1 with TRBJ2-1, with TRBD2 matching over 8 bases. The CDR3 covers 16 residues. V lost 3 bases, J lost 2 bases, and 6 bases stayed unmatched. Germline lookup yields CDR1 LGHDT and CDR2 YNNKEL (reference sequence). CDR3 nucleotides: TGTGCCAGCAGCCAGACCCCCGGGGGGGCCTACAATGAGCAGTTCTTC. Its protein is CASSQTPGGAYNEQFF.

V and J are TRBV4-1 and TRBJ1-2; D is perhaps TRBD1 (5 bases). V lost 0 bases to trimming and J lost 5 bases, with 7 bases between them. The CDR3 runs 13 residues. Looked up from germline, CDR1 is MGHRA and CDR2 is YSYEKL. In nucleotides, the CDR3 is TGCGCCAGCAGCCAAGATAGGGGTTATGGCTACACCTTC. Encoded protein: CASSQDRGYGYTF.

CDR3 loop: CASRTSERDTQYF. As DNA, the CDR3 is TGTGCCAGCCGAACTTCGGAGCGAGATACGCAGTATTTT. V and J are TRBV5-4 and TRBJ2-3, with D hard to call. The CDR3 is 13 residues long. Trimming took 7 bases from V and 5 from J, leaving 14 bases between them. Germline lookup yields CDR1 SGHNT and CDR2 YYREEE (reference sequence).

V gene TRBV7-2 combines with J gene TRBJ1-1; a weak D match, TRBD1 (6 bases). Germline CDR1 is SGHTA and CDR2 is FQGNSA. The CDR3 has 14 amino acids. V was shortened by 5 bases and J by 3 bases, with 13 bases between the two germline ends. The CDR3 DNA reads TGTGCCAGCAGCCCAGGGGATGGGTACACTGAAGCTTTCTTT. Its protein is CASSPGDGYTEAFF.

The chain uses TRBV11-2 and TRBJ2-5; tentatively, D is TRBD1 (6 bases). Germline loops: CDR1 SGHAT, CDR2 FQNNGV. The CDR3 is made up of 14 amino acids. With 5 bases removed from V and 5 bases from J, the gap between germline ends came to 15 bases. For the CDR3, the DNA is TGTGCCAGCAGCCTGGGCACAGGGTTCGAGACCCAGTACTTC. Protein sequence: CASSLGTGFETQYF.

This clonotype turned up a few times. This rearrangement joins TRBV25-1 to TRBJ1-1; D unresolved. CDR3 length: 15 amino acids. Germline-derived CDR1 and CDR2 are MGHDK and SYGVNS. V lost 2 bases, J lost 1 base, and 11 bases lay in between. The CDR3 reads CASSEAQTTNTEAFF. Here the CDR3 DNA reads TGTGCCAGCAGTGAAGCCCAGACAACGAACACTGAAGCTTTCTTT.

This sequence joins TRBV21-1 and TRBJ2-4; the tabulated D call, TRBD2, remains unverified against the DNA. TRBV21-1 constitutes a pseudogene. The CDR3 length is 17 residues. CDR3 sequence (DNA): TGTGCCAGCAGCCAGAGACTAGCGGGAGGCGAGAAAAACATTCAGTACTTC. This encodes CASSQRLAGGEKNIQYF.

This rearrangement joins TRBV7-2 to TRBJ2-7; D assignment may be TRBD1 or TRBD2 (6 bases each). The CDR3 totals 14 residues. CDR1 and CDR2 from the germline V gene are SGHTA and FQGNSA. Between the trimmed V and J ends, which lost 1 base and 5 bases, there was a span of 12 bases. This CDR3 reads CASSLEPGANEQYF. DNA of the CDR3: TGTGCCAGCAGCTTAGAACCGGGGGCAAACGAGCAGTACTTC. Drawing the rest from reference TRBV7-2 and TRBJ2-7, the complete variable domain is GAGVSQSPSNKVTEKGKDVELRCDPISGHTALYWYRQSLGQGLEFLIYFQGNSAPDKSGLPSDRFSAERTGGSVSTLTIQRTQQEDSAVYLCASSLEPGANEQYFGPGTRLTVT.

This chain connects TRBV27 to TRBJ2-7, with 13 bases lining up with TRBD2. The germline V gene has CDR1 MNHEY and CDR2 SMNVEV (reference sequence). The CDR3 is made up of 14 amino acids. With 4 bases clipped from V and 5 bases from J, the junction kept 2 bases outside the gene matches. The CDR3: CASSWTSGSHEQYF. The CDR3 DNA is TGTGCCAGCAGTTGGACTAGCGGGAGCCACGAGCAGTACTTC.

The chain combines TRBV30 with TRBJ1-1; D unresolved. V lost 0 bases, J lost 5 bases, and 7 bases lay in between. Germline assignment: CDR1 GTSNPN and CDR2 SVGIG (reference sequence). This CDR3 spans 12 amino acids. The CDR3 nucleotides are TGTGCCTGGAGTGTAATGGGAACTGAAGCTTTCTTT. Translated, it gives CAWSVMGTEAFF. Supplemented by reference TRBV30 and TRBJ1-1, the full variable domain reads SQTIHQWPATLVQPVGSPLSLECTVEGTSNPNLYWYRQAAGRGLQLLFYSVGIGQISSEVPQNLSASRPQDRQFILSSKKLLLSDSGFYLCAWSVMGTEAFFGQGTRLTVV.

This clonotype has only one observation. The rearrangement links TRBV5-6 to TRBJ2-5, with 10 bases fitting TRBD1. Germline CDR1 reads SGHDT; CDR2 reads YYEEEE. The CDR3 contains 15 residues. V lost 3 bases and J lost 5; bases outside the gene matches: 7. CDR3 protein: CASSWGDRGWETQYF. In nucleotides, the CDR3 is TGTGCCAGCAGCTGGGGGGACAGGGGATGGGAGACCCAGTACTTC.

This chain joins TRBV27 and TRBJ2-7; D remains unclear. V dropped 0 bases and J dropped 0 bases, with 3 bases sitting between them. From germline, CDR1 is MNHEY and CDR2 SMNVEV (reference sequence). This CDR3 comprises 13 residues. The CDR3, as DNA: TGTGCCAGCAGTTTATCGACCTCCTACGAGCAGTACTTC. Protein: CASSLSTSYEQYF.

The genes are TRBV11-2 and TRBJ2-3; 7 positions match TRBD2. CDR1 is SGHAT, CDR2 FQNNGV, per germline. With V trimmed by 2 bases and J by 4 bases, 9 bases remained unmatched. The CDR3 extends over 16 amino acids. CDR3 in amino acids: CASSLFATSKSDTQYF. The CDR3 nucleotides are TGTGCCAGCAGCTTATTCGCGACTAGCAAGTCAGATACGCAGTATTTT.

The chain couples TRBV20-1 to TRBJ2-7, with D uncertain. CDR1 DFQATT and CDR2 SNEGSKA come from the germline V gene (reference sequence). Trimming shortened V by 5 bases and J by 4 bases, and 12 bases separated the two germline ends. The CDR3 loop spans 12 amino acids. The CDR3 sequence is CSAPSGEYEQYF. The CDR3 DNA reads TGCAGTGCTCCATCGGGTGAGTACGAGCAGTACTTC.

V usage is TRBV27 and J usage is TRBJ2-5, with TRBD2 matching over 10 bases. From germline, CDR1 is MNHEY and CDR2 SMNVEV (reference sequence). This CDR3 spans 14 amino acids. V gave up 4 bases and J gave up 5 bases; unmatched junction bases: 4. In DNA, the CDR3 is TGTGCCAGCAGTTCCCCGACTAGCGGGGAGACCCAGTACTTC. This sequence encodes CASSSPTSGETQYF.

The V and J genes are TRBV6-5 and TRBJ1-2, with 8 bases matching TRBD1. This CDR3 is 13 amino acids long. Germline CDR1 MNHEY, CDR2 SVGAGI. V lost 5 bases, J lost 6 bases, and 5 bases stayed unmatched. CDR3 in amino acids: CASSPETGDGYTF. The CDR3 region has the DNA TGTGCCAGCAGTCCCGAGACAGGGGATGGCTACACCTTC.

Here the CDR3 reads CASSHRGGTGELFF. The CDR3 DNA sequence: TGTGCCTCCTCCCACAGGGGAGGGACCGGGGAGCTGTTTTTT. The chain combines TRBV27 with TRBJ2-2; D tentatively fits TRBD1 or TRBD2 (7 bases each). V dropped 11 bases and J dropped 5 bases, with 18 bases sitting between them. Germline V lookup: CDR1 MNHEY, CDR2 SMNVEV (reference sequence). CDR3 length: 14 residues.

The CDR3 here is CSVGQGLEQFF. The CDR3 nucleotides are TGCAGCGTCGGACAGGGCCTAGAGCAGTTCTTC. The chain joins TRBV29-1 to TRBJ2-1; the match to TRBD1 covers 8 bases. The CDR3 extends over 11 amino acids. V gave up 6 bases and J gave up 10 bases; unmatched junction bases: 5. Germline V gives CDR1 SQVTM, CDR2 ANQGSEA.

The chain combines TRBV24-1 with TRBJ1-5; D remains ambiguous. Germline V gene sequence: CDR1 KGHDR, CDR2 SFDVKD. The CDR3 runs 14 residues. The V end lost 3 bases, the J end lost 0 bases, and 5 bases lay between the germline ends. Here the CDR3 DNA reads TGTGCCACCAGTGATCCTTATAGCAATCAGCCCCAGCATTTT. Protein: CATSDPYSNQPQHF.

The V gene is TRBV20-1, the J gene TRBJ2-3; the match to TRBD2 covers 8 bases. Germline V gives CDR1 DFQATT, CDR2 SNEGSKA (reference sequence). The CDR3 runs 17 residues. Germline trimming cut 2 bases from V and 1 base from J; bases unmatched to any gene: 11. The chain's CDR3 is CSARRSTSGFGTDTQYF. The CDR3 DNA sequence: TGCAGTGCTAGACGCTCAACTAGCGGATTTGGCACAGATACGCAGTATTTT.

The V call is TRBV6-5, the J call TRBJ1-1; D gene unclear. Per germline, CDR1 MNHEY and CDR2 SVGAGI. This CDR3 is 15 amino acids long. V lost 0 bases and J lost 6, with 14 bases in between. DNA for the CDR3: TGTGCCAGCAGTTACTCGAGCCCGCCGGTTCCTGAAGCTTTCTTT. It codes for CASSYSSPPVPEAFF.

This chain links TRBV27 with TRBJ2-7, with 7 bases that match TRBD1. The V and J ends lost 9 bases and 3 bases, in that order; junction bases with no gene match: 2. Germline V CDR1 and CDR2: MNHEY, SMNVEV (reference sequence). The CDR3 contains 11 residues. DNA of the CDR3: TGTGCCAGTCAGGGGGACTACGAGCAGTACTTC. The encoded protein is CASQGDYEQYF.

The rearrangement uses TRBV28 and TRBJ2-3; 8 bases fit TRBD2. CDR3 size: 16 residues. From germline, CDR1 is MDHEN and CDR2 SYDVKM. The trim removed 3 bases at V and 6 bases at J, leaving 11 bases unmatched. CDR3 sequence (DNA): TGTGCCAGCAGTTTGTTCGCGGGAGGCCCCGGGGATACGCAGTATTTT. Its translation: CASSLFAGGPGDTQYF.

The chain employs TRBV27 and TRBJ1-2; D call uncertain. V shed 8 bases and J shed 4 bases, with 20 bases lying between them. The V gene's germline CDR1 is MNHEY and CDR2 SMNVEV (reference sequence). This CDR3 contains 15 residues. CDR3 region: CASGIGGRHFYGYTF. CDR3 DNA: TGTGCCAGCGGGATAGGAGGACGCCACTTCTATGGCTACACCTTC.

This rearrangement joins TRBV6-2 or TRBV6-3 to TRBJ2-1; the match to TRBD2 covers 8 bases. Trimming removed 7 bases from V and 9 bases from J; junction bases left unmatched: 11. Germline CDR1 MNHEY, CDR2 SVGEGT. The CDR3 runs 14 residues. CDR3 residues: CASIPRGGPGEQFF. The DNA of the CDR3 is TGTGCCAGCATACCCCGGGGGGGGCCGGGTGAGCAGTTCTTC.

This clonotype appeared a single time. Here the CDR3 DNA reads TGCAGCGTCCTGGACTCGAGTTATGGCTACACCTTC. This sequence encodes CSVLDSSYGYTF. The chain links TRBV29-1 to TRBJ1-2; D gene ambiguous. This CDR3 is 12 amino acids long. The V gene lost 6 bases and the J gene lost 5 bases, with 13 bases spanning the gap. From germline, CDR1 is SQVTM and CDR2 ANQGSEA.